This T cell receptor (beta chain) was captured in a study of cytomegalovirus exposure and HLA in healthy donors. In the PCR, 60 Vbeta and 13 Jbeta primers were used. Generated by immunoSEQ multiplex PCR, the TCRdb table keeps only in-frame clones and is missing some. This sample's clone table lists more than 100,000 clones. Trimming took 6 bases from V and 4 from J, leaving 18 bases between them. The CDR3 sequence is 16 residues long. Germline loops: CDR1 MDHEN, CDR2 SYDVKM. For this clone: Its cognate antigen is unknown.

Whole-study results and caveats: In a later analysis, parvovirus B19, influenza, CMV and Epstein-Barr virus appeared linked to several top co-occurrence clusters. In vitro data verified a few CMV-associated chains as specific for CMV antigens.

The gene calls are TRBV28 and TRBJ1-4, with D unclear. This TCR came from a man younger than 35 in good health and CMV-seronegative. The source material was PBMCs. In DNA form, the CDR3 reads TGTGCCAGCAGATTCCGGCAGGTCGGTGGTAATGAAAAACTGTTTTTT. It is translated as CASRFRQVGGNEKLFF.